This T cell receptor (beta chain) was identified in a study of tumor-infiltrating lymphocytes in oesophageal squamous cell carcinoma. As concerns this clonotype: Its ends do not fully match the called genes, so a read error is possible.

TCRdb processed the PCR reads anew with MiXCR; each CDR3 protein has one entry. The sample has 6,500 to 8,500 distinct CDR3 sequences, 15% to 19% seen once. This CDR3 spans 16 amino acids. The V gene's germline CDR1 is SGHTA and CDR2 FQGTGA. The material sequenced was blood. J is TRBJ1-1 and V is TRBV7-3; 12 bases map to TRBD1. This TCR came from a male donor with esophageal squamous cell carcinoma. Here the CDR3 reads CVSSRAGGTGGGEQYF. CDR3 sequence (DNA): TGTGTCAGCAGCCGTGCGGGAGGGACAGGGGGCGGCGAGCAGTACTTT.